This entry is about one T cell receptor (beta chain). This record comes from a study of blood T cell repertoires in COVID-19. Across the whole study: Italy, Spain and the United States were the sources of the convalescent and acute COVID-19 samples.

The CDR3 length is 13 residues. CDR1 is SGHRS, CDR2 YFSETQ, per germline. V was clipped by 1 base and J by 0 bases, with 3 bases between them. Assay: immunoSEQ multiplex PCR; the TCRdb copy retains only in-frame clones and omits some. The sample holds approximately 270,000 clones, about 91% seen once. The sequence was collected from a man at least 80 years old with acute or convalescent COVID-19. Sequencing input: peripheral blood. The chain couples TRBV5-1 to TRBJ2-3; D remains unclear. CDR3 nucleotide sequence: TGCGCCAGCAGCTTGCAGAGCACAGATACGCAGTATTTT. Translation gives CASSLQSTDTQYF.